This T cell receptor beta chain was documented in a study of blood T cell repertoires in COVID-19. Study information: From the United States, Italy and Spain came samples of acute and convalescent COVID-19. T cells, B-cell-depleted T cells, or PBMCs supplied cDNA or gDNA.

The V end lost 0 bases, the J end lost 2 bases, and 11 bases lay between the germline ends. The CDR3 is made up of 15 amino acids. Looked up from germline, CDR1 is SGHTA and CDR2 is FQGNSA. Authors' analysis steps: Estimation of nucleated cell counts relied on the amplification of reference gene primers. Sequenced by immunoSEQ multiplex PCR; TCRdb stores in-frame clones only, minus some. The DNA was the basis for D and trimming; V, J and clone size are from that table. This sample has some 100,000 clones, with 85% to 95% found just once. The source of this sequence is a woman aged 55 to 70 with active COVID-19. The sequenced material came from peripheral blood. V usage is TRBV7-2 and J usage is TRBJ2-7, with D tentatively TRBD1 (5 bases). In nucleotides, the CDR3 is TGTGCCAGCAGCTTAGCGCAAGGGGTACCCTACGAGCAGTACTTC. As protein: CASSLAQGVPYEQYF. The full variable domain, completed using reference TRBV7-2 and TRBJ2-7, is GAGVSQSPSNKVTEKGKDVELRCDPISGHTALYWYRQSLGQGLEFLIYFQGNSAPDKSGLPSDRFSAERTGGSVSTLTIQRTQQEDSAVYLCASSLAQGVPYEQYFGPGTRLTVT.